This T cell receptor beta chain emerged from a study of T cell responses to AZD1222 COVID-19 vaccine. Deletions cut 6 bases from V and 7 bases from J, with 18 bases between. The length of the CDR3 is 14 residues. Germline V gives CDR1 MNHNY, CDR2 SVGAGI (reference sequence). In regard to this clone: Its antigen is as yet unknown.

The protocol was immunoSEQ multiplex PCR, while the TCRdb copy is restricted to in-frame clones and leaves out a portion. The sample consists of more than 150,000 clones, 85% to 95% of them appearing once. Second-dose intervals of approximately 4 or approximately 12 weeks were pooled. Study-level results: Sampled repertoires all dated from after the peak T cell response. Spike-wide coverage was observed for vaccine-associated CD4 TCRs, with dominant responses at 160-218 and 743-854.

Here the sequenced sample was peripheral blood, taken 28 days after the second AZD1222 dose. V usage is TRBV6-6 and J usage is TRBJ1-2; the D gene is possibly TRBD1 (6 bases). The sequence came from an adult who received the AZD1222 COVID-19 vaccine. This CDR3 is CASRLQGILGGYTF. Written as DNA, the CDR3 is TGTGCCAGCAGATTACAGGGTATTTTGGGTGGCTACACCTTC.